This entry concerns a single TCR beta chain. Its antigen remains unknown. The entry originates in a study of lymphopenia after photon versus proton radiotherapy. Broader study findings: After lymphocyte nadir, photon-treated repertoires showed oligoclonal expansion, especially CD8+ Temra.

The junction had 20 bases not matched to a gene; V was cut back by 2 bases and J by 11 bases. The CDR3 extends over 17 amino acids. Germline CDR1 ENHRY, CDR2 SYGVKD. Assay used: immunoSEQ multiplex PCR; TCRdb lists only in-frame clones, some missing. The sample has 35,000 to 45,000 clones, about four fifths seen once. The specimen comprised peripheral blood, sampled from a patient treated with proton-based radiotherapy. The source is a woman between 65 and 79 years old with pancreatic cancer. The rearrangement links TRBV10-3 to TRBJ1-1, with 7 positions matching TRBD1. The DNA of the CDR3 is TGTGCCATCAGTGAGACTCAGGACAGGTTATCTACGAGGGGCGCTTTCTTT. This translates into CAISETQDRLSTRGAFF.